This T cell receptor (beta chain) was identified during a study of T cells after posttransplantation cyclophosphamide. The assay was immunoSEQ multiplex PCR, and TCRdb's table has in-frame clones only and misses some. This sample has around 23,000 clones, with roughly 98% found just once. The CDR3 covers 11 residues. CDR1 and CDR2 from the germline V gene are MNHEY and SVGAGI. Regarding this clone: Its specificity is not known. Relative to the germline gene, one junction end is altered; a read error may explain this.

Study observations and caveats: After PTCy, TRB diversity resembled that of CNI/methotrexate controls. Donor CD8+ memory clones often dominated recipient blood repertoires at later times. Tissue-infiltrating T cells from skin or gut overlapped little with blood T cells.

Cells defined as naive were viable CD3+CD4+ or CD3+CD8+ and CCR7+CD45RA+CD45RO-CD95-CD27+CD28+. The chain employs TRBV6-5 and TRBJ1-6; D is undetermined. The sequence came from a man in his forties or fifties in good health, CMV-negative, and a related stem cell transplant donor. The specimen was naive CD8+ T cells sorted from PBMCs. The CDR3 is CASGGNSPLHF. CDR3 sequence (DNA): TGTGCCAGCGGCGGTAATTCCCCCCTCCACTTT.